The rows below give T cell receptor beta chains drawn from one sample of a study of cytomegalovirus exposure and HLA in healthy donors. Method: immunoSEQ multiplex PCR; TCRdb's copy keeps in-frame clones and lacks some. The data hold some 200,000 clones, with under 70% observed a single time. The source material was PBMCs. All receptors derive from a man aged 40-49 years in good health and CMV-seropositive. Both conserved end residues are trimmed from each CDR3. A D gene is named only where the DNA matches it firmly.

>.|TRBV27|.
ASSLGPPTYEQY
>TRBJ2-1|TRBV7-6|TRBD1
ASSSPDRGFFDEQF
>TRBJ1-1|TRBV27|.
ASSLSGRAPEAF
>TRBJ2-7|TRBV5-6|TRBD1
ASSLGTGGYEQY
>TRBJ2-1|TRBV5-1|TRBD2
ARGLAGGLNEQF
>TRBJ1-1|TRBV6-4|TRBD1
ASSLDRGSTEAF
>TRBJ2-7|TRBV13|TRBD2
ASSLRLAGGSSYEQY
>TRBJ1-6|TRBV6-5|.
ASRRDRSSSPLH
>TRBJ2-7|TRBV27|TRBD2
ASSGGALLTYEQY
>TRBJ1-4|TRBV6-1|TRBD1
ASSRDRGTNEKLF
>TRBJ1-3|TRBV10-2|.
ATTGSSGNTIY
>TRBJ2-7|TRBV5-6|.
ASSFGRAYEQY
>TRBJ2-3|TRBV11-2|.
ASTRGRISTDTQY
>TRBJ2-1|TRBV9|TRBD2
ATSGLNDNEQF
>TRBJ2-2|TRBV4-1|TRBD2
ASSPFGTSRPGELF
>TRBJ2-7|TRBV18|.
ASSPMNAGQSSEQY
>TRBJ2-5|TRBV6-5|.
ASSPGTGSLKTQY
>TRBJ1-2|TRBV6-6|.
ASGAGGAVRDYGYT
>TRBJ1-2|TRBV6-5|TRBD1
ASSYNPGQAFYGYT
>TRBJ2-2|TRBV11-2|.
ASSLNSGNTGELF
>TRBJ1-2|TRBV7-2|.
ASSLANYGYT
>TRBJ1-2|TRBV6-6|.
ASSYRGEGGYT
>TRBJ1-1|TRBV11-2|TRBD1
ASSLTGGTTEAF
>TRBJ1-2|TRBV7-9|.
ASSSIRENYGYT
>.|TRBV10-1|TRBD1
ASSEGGPWDEQY
>TRBJ2-1|TRBV5-1|TRBD1
ASSFSPGGAGNEQF
>TRBJ1-1|TRBV5-1|.
ASSLRAEGNTEAF
>TRBJ2-7|TRBV5-1|TRBD2
ASSQVGLAGAYEQY
>TRBJ2-1|TRBV10-3|TRBD1
AITFGTGANNEQF
>TRBJ2-3|TRBV7-2|TRBD2
ASSSSGGAWDTQY
>TRBJ2-7|TRBV19|.
ASSILLRDEQY
>TRBJ1-1|TRBV5-5|.
ASSKTGSRTEAF
>TRBJ2-7|TRBV11-2|TRBD2
ASSPRRRGDYEQY
>TRBJ2-2|TRBV10-2|TRBD1
ASIRDRGQGTGELF
>.|TRBV4-3|TRBD2
ASSHSGVAGGYEQY
>TRBJ2-3|TRBV20-1|.
SAPTGDTQY
>TRBJ2-1|TRBV27|.
ASSLGGRNEQF
>TRBJ1-6|TRBV29-1|.
TLEEGNSPLH
>TRBJ1-1|TRBV9|.
ASSVTGNTEAF
>TRBJ1-5|TRBV28|.
ASVTGQNNQPQH
>TRBJ1-2|TRBV5-1|.
ASSLFTDNPYGYT
>TRBJ2-7|TRBV5-6|TRBD2
ASTVSGTSGQQY
>.|TRBV28|.
ASALALTSYEQY
>TRBJ2-7|TRBV15|.
ATSRARDISTGEQY
>TRBJ1-5|TRBV6-1|.
AGGVERPQH
>TRBJ2-5|TRBV29-1|.
SVDEGGGALKLVGETQY
>TRBJ2-2|TRBV6-6|TRBD2
AGLGTSGEDTGELF
>TRBJ2-5|TRBV5-1|.
ASSISRGRETQY
>TRBJ1-1|TRBV6-6|.
ASSRGHNEAF
>TRBJ1-3|TRBV10-2|TRBD1
ASTGGGNTIY
>TRBJ2-7|TRBV15|.
ATSGPRDGAYEQY